This T cell receptor beta chain is drawn from a study of siplizumab effects on memory and regulatory T cells. Study observations and caveats: The alloresponse seemed to draw substantially on naive T cells, which appeared more diverse than memory cells. Under siplizumab, alloreactive sequences traced to unstimulated CD4+ memory cells were significantly reduced.

The V gene's germline CDR1 is SGHAT and CDR2 FQNNGV. The CDR3 totals 15 residues. Generated by immunoSEQ multiplex PCR, the TCRdb table keeps only in-frame clones and is missing some. Among thousands of clones listed, 60% to 75% were seen once. This clone was seen a few times. What it recognizes is unknown. An end of the junction differs from the germline gene, which may be a read error. The sequenced material came from effector memory CD8+ T cells sorted from blood. Regarding subset: unstimulated CD8+ effector memory T cells. The receptor comes from a human donor in good health. This chain uses TRBV11-2 with TRBJ1-5; D gene uncertain. The CDR3 DNA reads as TGCGCCAGCAGCCAGTACACAAACAGCAATCAGCCCCAGCATTTT. Its protein product is CASSQYTNSNQPQHF.